The 7 T cell receptor beta chains below come from one sample, sequenced in a study of cytomegalovirus exposure and HLA in healthy donors. The data were produced by immunoSEQ multiplex PCR, yet TCRdb's version contains in-frame clones alone and is incomplete. Among around 150,000 clones listed, approximately 91% were seen once. Input material: PBMCs. These receptors were obtained from a man younger than 30 in good health and CMV-seronegative.

This CDR3 is CASSVSPGRASGNTIYF. CDR3 nucleotides: TGTGCCAGCAGTGTCAGTCCAGGGAGGGCCTCTGGAAACACCATATATTTT. The chain couples TRBV2 to TRBJ1-3; perhaps TRBD1 as D (5 bases). The V end was cut by 4 bases, the J end by 0 bases, with 16 bases between. Germline-derived CDR1 and CDR2 are SNHLY and FYNNEI. This CDR3 spans 17 amino acids.

The V gene is TRBV5-6, the J gene TRBJ1-2; D unresolved. This CDR3 comprises 12 residues. Germline V gives CDR1 SGHDT, CDR2 YYEEEE. V was clipped by 5 bases and J by 3 bases, with 8 bases between them. CDR3 sequence (DNA): TGTGCCAGCAGTGATTACTACTATGGCTACACCTTC. Translation: CASSDYYYGYTF.

V and J are TRBV6-6 and TRBJ1-5; possibly TRBD1 for D (6 bases). The length of the CDR3 is 15 residues. The V end was cut by 2 bases, the J end by 4 bases, with 12 bases between. Germline V lookup: CDR1 MNHNY, CDR2 SVGAGI (reference sequence). This chain's CDR3 is CASSYGTGSNQPQHF. The CDR3 nucleotides read TGTGCCAGCAGTTACGGTACAGGGTCTAATCAGCCCCAGCATTTT.

V usage is TRBV21-1 and J usage is TRBJ1-5; the table gives TRBD1 as D, unverified against the DNA. TRBV21-1 is a listed pseudogene. The CDR3 has 18 amino acids. CDR3 DNA: TGTGCCAGCAGCAAAGTGAGAGACAGTTTTTTCGTGCCTCAGCCCCAGCATTTT. It codes for CASSKVRDSFFVPQPQHF.

This sequence joins TRBV5-1 and TRBJ2-1, with a possible D match to TRBD2 (5 bases). This CDR3 has 14 amino acids. V was pared by 4 bases and J by 5 bases, with 13 bases between. In germline, CDR1 is SGHRS, CDR2 YFSETQ. The CDR3 nucleotides read TGCGCCAGCAGCGCCTCCTTAGCGAACAATGAGCAGTTCTTC. Residues: CASSASLANNEQFF.

Only one count was recorded for this clone. This chain connects TRBV10-3 to TRBJ2-2; D may be TRBD2 (5 bases). The CDR3 loop spans 12 amino acids. Germline V CDR1 and CDR2: ENHRY, SYGVKD. V was cut by 3 bases and J by 6 bases, with 5 bases left in between. The CDR3 coding sequence is TGTGCCATCAGTGAACTAGCCGGGGAGCTGTTTTTT. Translating it yields CAISELAGELFF.

Concerning this clone: Other DNA sequences of this sample code for an identical CDR3. The V gene is TRBV18, the J gene TRBJ1-1; the D is unclear. CDR1 is KGHSH and CDR2 is LQKENI in the germline V gene. Trimming shortened V by 5 bases and J by 1 base, and 8 bases separated the two germline ends. The CDR3 is 13 amino acids. The CDR3 coding sequence is TGTGCCAGCTCAATTCCGGGGAACACTGAAGCTTTCTTT. Translated, it gives CASSIPGNTEAFF.